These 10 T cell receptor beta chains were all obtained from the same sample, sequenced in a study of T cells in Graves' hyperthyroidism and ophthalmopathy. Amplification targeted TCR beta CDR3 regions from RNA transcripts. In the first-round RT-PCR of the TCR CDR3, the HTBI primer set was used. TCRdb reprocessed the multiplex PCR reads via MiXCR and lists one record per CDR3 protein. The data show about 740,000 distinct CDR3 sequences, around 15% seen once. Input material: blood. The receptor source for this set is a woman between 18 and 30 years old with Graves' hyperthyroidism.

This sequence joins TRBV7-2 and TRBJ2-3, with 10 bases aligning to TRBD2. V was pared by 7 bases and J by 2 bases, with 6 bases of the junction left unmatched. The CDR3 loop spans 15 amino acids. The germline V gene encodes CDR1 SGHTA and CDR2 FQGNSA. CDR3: CASTTGLAATDTQYF. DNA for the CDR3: TGTGCCAGCACCACAGGACTAGCGGCCACAGATACGCAGTATTTT.

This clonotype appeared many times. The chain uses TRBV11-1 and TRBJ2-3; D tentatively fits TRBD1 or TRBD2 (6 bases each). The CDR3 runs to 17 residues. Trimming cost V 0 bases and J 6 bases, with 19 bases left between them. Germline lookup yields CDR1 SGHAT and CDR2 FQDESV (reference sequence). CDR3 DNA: TGTGCCAGCAGCTTAGCGACGGGGGCTCCTTCTCTGGATACGCAGTATTTT. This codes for CASSLATGAPSLDTQYF.

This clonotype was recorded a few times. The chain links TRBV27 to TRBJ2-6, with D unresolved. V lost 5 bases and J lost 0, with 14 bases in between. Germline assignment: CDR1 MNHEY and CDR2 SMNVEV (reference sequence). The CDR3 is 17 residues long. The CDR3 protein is CASSETARVSGANVLTF. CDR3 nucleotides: TGTGCCAGCAGTGAGACCGCCCGAGTCTCTGGGGCCAACGTCCTGACTTTC.

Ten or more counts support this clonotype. The CDR3 region is CASSLKGLAGVGNNEQFF. The CDR3 nucleotides read TGTGCCAGCAGCTTAAAAGGACTAGCGGGAGTGGGGAACAATGAGCAGTTCTTC. J is TRBJ2-1 and V is TRBV7-3; TRBD2 agrees at 13 bases. From germline, CDR1 is SGHTA and CDR2 FQGTGA. J was trimmed by 5 bases and V by 1 base; bases with no gene match: 8. The CDR3 loop spans 18 amino acids.

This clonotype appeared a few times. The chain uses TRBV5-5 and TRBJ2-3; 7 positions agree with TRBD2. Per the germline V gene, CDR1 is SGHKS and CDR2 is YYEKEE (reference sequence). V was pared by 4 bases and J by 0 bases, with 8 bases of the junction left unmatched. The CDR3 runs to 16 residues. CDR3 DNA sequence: TGTGCCAGCAGCCGGACGGGGGGTACTAGCACAGATACGCAGTATTTT. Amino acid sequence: CASSRTGGTSTDTQYF.

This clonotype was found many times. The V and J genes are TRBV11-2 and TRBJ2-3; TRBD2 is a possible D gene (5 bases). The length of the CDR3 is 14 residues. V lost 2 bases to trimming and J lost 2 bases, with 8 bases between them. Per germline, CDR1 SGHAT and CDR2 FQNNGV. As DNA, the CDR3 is TGTGCCAGCAGCTTAATAGCGTTCACAGATACGCAGTATTTT. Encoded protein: CASSLIAFTDTQYF.

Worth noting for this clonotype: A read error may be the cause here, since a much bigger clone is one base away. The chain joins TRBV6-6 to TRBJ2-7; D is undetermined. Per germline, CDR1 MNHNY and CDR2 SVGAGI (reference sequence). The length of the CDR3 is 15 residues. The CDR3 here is CASSYSSRHSYERYF. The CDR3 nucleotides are TGTGCCAGCAGTTACTCGAGTAGACACTCCTACGAGCGGTACTTC.

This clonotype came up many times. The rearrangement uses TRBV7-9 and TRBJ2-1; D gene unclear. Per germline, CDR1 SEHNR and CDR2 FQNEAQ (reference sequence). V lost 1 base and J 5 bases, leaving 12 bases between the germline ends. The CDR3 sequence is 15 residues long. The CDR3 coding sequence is TGTGCCAGCAGCTTAGAGGTGTGGACCCACAATGAGCAGTTCTTC. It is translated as CASSLEVWTHNEQFF.

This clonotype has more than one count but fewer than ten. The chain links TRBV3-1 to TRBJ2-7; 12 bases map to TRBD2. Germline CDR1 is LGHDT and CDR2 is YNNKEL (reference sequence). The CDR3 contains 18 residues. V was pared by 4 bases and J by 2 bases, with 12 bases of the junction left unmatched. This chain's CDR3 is CASSRLLTSGSWAYEQYF. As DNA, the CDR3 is TGTGCCAGCAGCCGCCTCCTGACTAGCGGGAGTTGGGCCTACGAGCAGTACTTC.

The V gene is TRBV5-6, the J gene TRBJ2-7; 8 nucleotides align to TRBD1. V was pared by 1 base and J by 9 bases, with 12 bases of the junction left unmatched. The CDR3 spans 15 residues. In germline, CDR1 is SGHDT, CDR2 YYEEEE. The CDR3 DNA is TGTGCCAGCAGCTTGAATGCCCGCCAGGGGGCGGGGCAGTACTTC. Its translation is CASSLNARQGAGQYF.